This TCR beta chain emerged from a study of OX40 agonist ivuxolimab in advanced cancers. Study overall: Eligibility admitted prior anti-PD-1, anti-PD-L1 or anti-CTLA-4 therapy; roughly 40% had some.

The germline V gene encodes CDR1 WSHSY and CDR2 SAAADI. CDR3 size: 12 residues. Trimming stripped 2 bases from V and 6 bases from J, with 4 bases between. Autoimmune disease history or systemic immunosuppression was exclusionary. TCRdb's copy holds only in-frame clones and misses some; the assay was immunoSEQ multiplex PCR. The table lists some 66,000 clones, roughly 88% of them singletons, with over 0.25% in the top ten. The TCR comes from an adult with an advanced solid tumor such as melanoma, head and neck, liver or kidney cancer. The V call is TRBV10-2, the J call TRBJ2-2; the D is unclear. Specimen: CD4+ or CD8+ T cells sorted from blood, collected in a trial of the OX40 agonist ivuxolimab. The CDR3 reads CASSEIPGELFF. The CDR3 region has the DNA TGCGCCAGCAGTGAGATTCCCGGGGAGCTGTTTTTT.